Below, 5 T cell receptor beta chains from the same sample are listed, as sequenced in a study of cytomegalovirus exposure and HLA in healthy donors. Primers for the PCR totalled 60 Vbeta and 13 Jbeta. Libraries were prepared by immunoSEQ multiplex PCR; TCRdb keeps only in-frame clonotypes and omits some of them. The sample holds 150,000 to 200,000 clones. Sequencing was performed on PBMCs. The source of these receptors is a boy aged 5-17 years in good health and CMV-seronegative.

V and J are TRBV5-5 and TRBJ1-1; D not certain. The V gene's germline CDR1 is SGHKS and CDR2 YYEKEE (reference sequence). The CDR3 extends over 13 amino acids. Trimming stripped 2 bases from V and 5 bases from J, with 10 bases between. CDR3: CASSLSDGTEAFF. As DNA, the CDR3 is TGTGCCAGCAGCTTATCCGACGGGACTGAAGCTTTCTTT.

V gene TRBV6-1 combines with J gene TRBJ1-1; D uncertain. Germline CDR1 reads MNHNS; CDR2 reads SASEGT. V was shortened by 2 bases and J by 1 base, with 14 bases between the two germline ends. The CDR3 runs 16 residues. Here the CDR3 DNA reads TGTGCCAGCAGTGAACCAAGGAGAGGGCAGAACACTGAAGCTTTCTTT. It encodes CASSEPRRGQNTEAFF.

The chain employs TRBV7-2 and TRBJ1-5; no definite D call. V dropped 2 bases and J dropped 0 bases, with 8 bases sitting between them. The CDR3 is 15 residues long. Per germline, CDR1 SGHTA and CDR2 FQGNSA. The CDR3 bases are TGTGCCAGCAGCTTACGGGGAGGTAGCAATCAGCCCCAGCATTTT. It specifies CASSLRGGSNQPQHF. Together with reference TRBV7-2 and TRBJ1-5, the CDR3 gives the full variable domain: GAGVSQSPSNKVTEKGKDVELRCDPISGHTALYWYRQSLGQGLEFLIYFQGNSAPDKSGLPSDRFSAERTGGSVSTLTIQRTQQEDSAVYLCASSLRGGSNQPQHFGDGTRLSIL.

The chain links TRBV5-1 to TRBJ1-4; the D is unclear. Looked up from germline, CDR1 is SGHRS and CDR2 is YFSETQ. The V end lost 4 bases, the J end lost 0 bases, and 13 bases lay between the germline ends. CDR3 length: 16 amino acids. This CDR3 is CASSLVTDATNEKLFF. The CDR3 DNA reads TGCGCCAGCAGCCTGGTAACAGATGCAACTAATGAAAAACTGTTTTTT.

The V and J genes are TRBV28 and TRBJ1-5, with 7 bases aligning to TRBD1. V lost 6 bases and J lost 6; bases outside the gene matches: 8. CDR1 is MDHEN, CDR2 SYDVKM, per germline. There are 14 residues in the CDR3. CDR3 nucleotide sequence: TGTGCCAGCAGCGCAGACAGGGTCGGTCAGCCCCAGCATTTT. This sequence encodes CASSADRVGQPQHF. Full variable domain (rest looked up from reference TRBV28 and TRBJ1-5): DVKVTQSSRYLVKRTGEKVFLECVQDMDHENMFWYRQDPGLGLRLIYFSYDVKMKEKGDIPEGYSVSREKKERFSLILESASTNQTSMYLCASSADRVGQPQHFGDGTRLSIL.